These T cell receptor beta chains were read from a single sample in a study of OX40 agonist ivuxolimab in advanced cancers. Data came from immunoSEQ multiplex PCR; TCRdb stores just in-frame clones and leaves some out. The sample has roughly 60,000 clones, about 83% seen once. Sequenced material: CD4+ or CD8+ T cells sorted from blood, taken in a trial of the OX40 agonist ivuxolimab. These receptors were obtained from an adult with an advanced solid tumor such as melanoma, head and neck, liver or kidney cancer. CDR3s include the opening cysteine and the closing phenylalanine or tryptophan. D genes are given only for firm matches. Part of the rows lack a size; the others show once, few, many or a class for expanded clones.

CDR3 length: 16; clone size: NA; V gene: TRBV7-9; J gene: TRBJ1-2; D gene: TRBD1; CDR3 protein: CASRASGTGALYGYTF; CDR3 DNA: TGTGCCAGCAGAGCTTCCGGGACAGGGGCCCTCTATGGCTACACCTTC
CDR3 length: 16; clone size: NA; V gene: TRBV19; J gene: TRBJ1-5; D gene: TRBD1; CDR3 protein: CASTPRGTGFNQPQHF; CDR3 DNA: TGTGCCAGTACCCCAAGGGGGACAGGCTTCAATCAGCCCCAGCATTTT
CDR3 length: 15; clone size: NA; V gene: TRBV28; J gene: TRBJ2-7; D gene: TRBD1; CDR3 protein: CASSSTGTVPYEQYF; CDR3 DNA: TGTGCCAGCAGTTCCACCGGGACAGTTCCCTACGAGCAGTACTTC
CDR3 length: 13; clone size: NA; V gene: TRBV27; J gene: TRBJ2-7; D gene: NA; CDR3 protein: CASSFRTSHEQYF; CDR3 DNA: TGTGCCAGCAGTTTTCGAACTTCACACGAGCAGTACTTC
CDR3 length: 14; clone size: NA; V gene: TRBV7-8; J gene: TRBJ1-5; D gene: NA; CDR3 protein: CASSLEASGGPQHF; CDR3 DNA: TGTGCCAGCAGCTTAGAAGCTAGCGGTGGGCCCCAGCATTTT
CDR3 length: 11; clone size: NA; V gene: TRBV9; J gene: TRBJ1-2; D gene: NA; CDR3 protein: CASSAGSGYTF; CDR3 DNA: TGTGCCAGCAGTGCAGGGTCCGGCTACACCTTC
CDR3 length: 14; clone size: NA; V gene: TRBV28; J gene: TRBJ2-5; D gene: TRBD2; CDR3 protein: CASSPWGGEETQYF; CDR3 DNA: TGTGCCAGCAGTCCCTGGGGGGGGGAAGAGACCCAGTACTTC
CDR3 length: 14; clone size: NA; V gene: TRBV18; J gene: TRBJ1-4; D gene: NA; CDR3 protein: CASSPRATNEKLFF; CDR3 DNA: TGTGCCAGCTCACCACGAGCAACTAATGAAAAACTGTTTTTT
CDR3 length: 16; clone size: once; V gene: TRBV21-1; J gene: TRBJ2-5; D gene: NA; CDR3 protein: CASSKAQDTAVETQYF; CDR3 DNA: TGTGCCAGCAGCAAAGCGCAAGACACAGCTGTGGAGACCCAGTACTTC
CDR3 length: 14; clone size: NA; V gene: TRBV6-1; J gene: TRBJ2-7; D gene: NA; CDR3 protein: CASSGSWQIYEQYF; CDR3 DNA: TGTGCCAGCAGTGGGTCGTGGCAGATCTACGAGCAGTACTTC
CDR3 length: 16; clone size: NA; V gene: TRBV7-9; J gene: TRBJ2-1; D gene: TRBD2; CDR3 protein: CASSTELAGNHNEQFF; CDR3 DNA: TGTGCCAGCAGCACAGAGCTAGCGGGAAACCACAATGAGCAGTTCTTC
CDR3 length: 17; clone size: few; V gene: TRBV19; J gene: TRBJ2-2; D gene: NA; CDR3 protein: CASGVTQGFSGTGELFF; CDR3 DNA: TGTGCCAGCGGTGTCACTCAGGGGTTTTCCGGCACCGGGGAGCTGTTTTTT
CDR3 length: 15; clone size: NA; V gene: TRBV4-3; J gene: TRBJ2-3; D gene: NA; CDR3 protein: CASSLQETSTDTQYF; CDR3 DNA: TGCGCCAGCAGCCTTCAAGAGACTAGCACAGATACGCAGTATTTT
CDR3 length: 19; clone size: NA; V gene: TRBV6-1; J gene: TRBJ1-6; D gene: NA; CDR3 protein: CASSDKGWGTKLYNSPLHF; CDR3 DNA: TGTGCCAGCAGTGACAAAGGGTGGGGGACAAAACTCTATAATTCACCCCTCCACTTT
CDR3 length: 13; clone size: NA; V gene: TRBV6-1; J gene: TRBJ1-4; D gene: TRBD1; CDR3 protein: CAGRTGGNEKLFF; CDR3 DNA: TGTGCCGGACGGACAGGGGGGAATGAAAAACTGTTTTTT
CDR3 length: 14; clone size: NA; V gene: TRBV10-3; J gene: TRBJ1-5; D gene: NA; CDR3 protein: CAISDVTVGQPQHF; CDR3 DNA: TGTGCCATCAGTGATGTAACGGTGGGGCAGCCCCAGCATTTT
CDR3 length: 14; clone size: NA; V gene: TRBV19; J gene: TRBJ2-2; D gene: TRBD1; CDR3 protein: CASSADRATGELFF; CDR3 DNA: TGTGCCAGTAGTGCGGACAGGGCCACCGGGGAGCTGTTTTTT